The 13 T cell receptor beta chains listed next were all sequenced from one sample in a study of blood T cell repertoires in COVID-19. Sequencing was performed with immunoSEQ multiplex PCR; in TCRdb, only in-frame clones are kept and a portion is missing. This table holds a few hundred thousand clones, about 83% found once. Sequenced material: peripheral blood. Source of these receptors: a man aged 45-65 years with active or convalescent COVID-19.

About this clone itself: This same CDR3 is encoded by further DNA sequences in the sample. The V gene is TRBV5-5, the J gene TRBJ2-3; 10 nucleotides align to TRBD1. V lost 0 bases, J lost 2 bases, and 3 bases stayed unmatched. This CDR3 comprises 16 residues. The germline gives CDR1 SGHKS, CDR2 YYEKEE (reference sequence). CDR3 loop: CASSLGGQGPTDTQYF. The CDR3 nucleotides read TGTGCCAGCAGCTTGGGGGGACAGGGGCCCACAGATACGCAGTATTTT.

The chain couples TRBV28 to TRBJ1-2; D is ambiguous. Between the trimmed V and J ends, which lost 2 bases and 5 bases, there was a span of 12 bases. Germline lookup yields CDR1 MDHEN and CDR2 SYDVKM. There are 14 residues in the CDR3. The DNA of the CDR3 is TGTGCCAGCAGTTTAGGTGGCAGGATTTATGGCTACACCTTC. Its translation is CASSLGGRIYGYTF.

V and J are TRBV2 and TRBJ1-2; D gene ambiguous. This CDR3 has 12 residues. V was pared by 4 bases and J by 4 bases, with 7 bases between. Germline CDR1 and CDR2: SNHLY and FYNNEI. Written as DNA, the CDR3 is TGTGCCAGCAGTGGCGAGTTCTATGGCTACACCTTC. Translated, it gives CASSGEFYGYTF.

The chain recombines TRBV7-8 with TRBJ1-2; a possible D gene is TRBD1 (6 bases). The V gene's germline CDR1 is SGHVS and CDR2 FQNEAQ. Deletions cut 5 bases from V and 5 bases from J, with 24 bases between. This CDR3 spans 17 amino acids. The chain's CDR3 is CASSPLRQVHKVYGYTF. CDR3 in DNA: TGTGCCAGCAGCCCCTTACGACAGGTTCATAAGGTGTATGGCTACACCTTC.

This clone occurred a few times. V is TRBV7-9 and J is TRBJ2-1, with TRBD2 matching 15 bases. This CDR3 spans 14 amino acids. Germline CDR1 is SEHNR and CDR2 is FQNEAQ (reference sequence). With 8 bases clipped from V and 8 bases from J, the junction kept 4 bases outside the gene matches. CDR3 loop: CASGGTSGGYEQFF. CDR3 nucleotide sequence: TGTGCCAGCGGAGGGACTAGCGGGGGGTATGAGCAGTTCTTC.

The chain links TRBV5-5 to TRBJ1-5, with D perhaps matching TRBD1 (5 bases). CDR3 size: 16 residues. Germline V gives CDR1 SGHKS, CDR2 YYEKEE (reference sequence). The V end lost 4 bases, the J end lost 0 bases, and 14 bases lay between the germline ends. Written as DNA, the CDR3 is TGTGCCAGCAGCCCCGTCAGGGTACCTAGCAATCAGCCCCAGCATTTT. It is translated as CASSPVRVPSNQPQHF.

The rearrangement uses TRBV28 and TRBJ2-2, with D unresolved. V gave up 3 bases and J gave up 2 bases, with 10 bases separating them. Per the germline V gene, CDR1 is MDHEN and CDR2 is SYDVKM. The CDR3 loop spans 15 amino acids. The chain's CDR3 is CASSFWRKNTGELFF. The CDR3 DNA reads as TGTGCCAGCAGTTTTTGGCGGAAAAACACCGGGGAGCTGTTTTTT.

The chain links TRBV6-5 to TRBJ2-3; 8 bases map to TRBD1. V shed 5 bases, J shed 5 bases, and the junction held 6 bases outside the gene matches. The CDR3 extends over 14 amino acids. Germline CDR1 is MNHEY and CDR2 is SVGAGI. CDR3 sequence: CASSPGGGVDTQYF. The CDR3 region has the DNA TGTGCCAGCAGTCCAGGGGGCGGGGTAGATACGCAGTATTTT.

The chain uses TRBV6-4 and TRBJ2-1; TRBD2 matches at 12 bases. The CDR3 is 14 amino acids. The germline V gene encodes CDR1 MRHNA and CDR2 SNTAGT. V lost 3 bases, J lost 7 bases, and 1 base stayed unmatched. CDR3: CASSELAGGNEQFF. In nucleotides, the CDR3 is TGTGCCAGCAGTGAACTAGCGGGGGGAAATGAGCAGTTCTTC.

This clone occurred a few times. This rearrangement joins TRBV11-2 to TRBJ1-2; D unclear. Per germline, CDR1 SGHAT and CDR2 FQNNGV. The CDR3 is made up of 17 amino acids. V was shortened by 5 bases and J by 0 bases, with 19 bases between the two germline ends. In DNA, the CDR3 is TGTGCCAGCAGCCCTCTAACTAAAGGGAGGGCTAACTATGGCTACACCTTC. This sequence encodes CASSPLTKGRANYGYTF.

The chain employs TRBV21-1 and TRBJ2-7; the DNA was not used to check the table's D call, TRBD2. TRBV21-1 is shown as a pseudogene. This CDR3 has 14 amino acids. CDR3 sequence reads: CASSKGELEHEQYF. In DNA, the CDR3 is TGTGCCAGCAGCAAAGGTGAGCTAGAGCACGAGCAGTACTTC.

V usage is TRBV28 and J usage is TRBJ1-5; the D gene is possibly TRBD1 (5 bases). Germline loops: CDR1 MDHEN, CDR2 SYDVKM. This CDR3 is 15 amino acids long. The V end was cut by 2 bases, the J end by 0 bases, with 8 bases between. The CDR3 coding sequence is TGTGCCAGCAGTTTAGGGGCAGATAGCAATCAGCCCCAGCATTTT. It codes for CASSLGADSNQPQHF.

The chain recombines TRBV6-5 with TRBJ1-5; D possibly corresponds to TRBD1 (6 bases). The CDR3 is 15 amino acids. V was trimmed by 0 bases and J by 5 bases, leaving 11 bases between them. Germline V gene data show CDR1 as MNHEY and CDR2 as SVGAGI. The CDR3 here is CASSYSVGADQPQHF. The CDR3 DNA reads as TGTGCCAGCAGTTACTCTGTGGGGGCGGATCAGCCCCAGCATTTT.